The TCR beta chain described here comes from a study of shared clonotypes between healthy human individuals. Study information: CD4 naive and memory got three plates each, CD8 naive two, CD8 memory one.

About this clone itself: Its antigen is still unknown.

TCRdb's table, derived via immunoSEQ multiplex PCR, lists solely in-frame clones and lacks some. Of roughly 680,000 clones in the sample, roughly 72% are singletons; the top ten hold about 1.7%. Study-wide results and limits: In a few donors, about 5% of naive CD4 clonotypes appeared in common. For sorted subsets, rarefaction showed incomplete sequencing despite large depth.

The clonotype was recovered from a woman aged 25-40 years in good health. Sequenced: memory CD4+ T cells sorted from blood. Subset defined: CD45RA-negative fraction.

CDR3 sequence reads: CASRTAGTSGVSSYNEQFF. CDR3 nucleotides: TGCGCCAGCAGAACCGCCGGGACTAGCGGTGTTAGCTCCTACAATGAGCAGTTCTTC. The V gene is TRBV5-1, the J gene TRBJ2-1, with 11 bases that match TRBD2. The CDR3 is 19 amino acids. V dropped 5 bases and J dropped 0; count of bases not matched to a gene: 13. Per germline, CDR1 SGHRS and CDR2 YFSETQ. The full variable domain, completed using reference TRBV5-1 and TRBJ2-1, is KAGVTQTPRYLIKTRGQQVTLSCSPISGHRSVSWYQQTPGQGLQFLFEYFSETQRNKGNFPGRFSGRQFSNSRSEMNVSTLELGDSALYLCASRTAGTSGVSSYNEQFFGPGTRLTVL.